This T cell receptor (beta chain) appears in the sequencing data of a study of blood T cells in healthy people across ages. General study findings and limits: TCR beta diversity was tightly associated with the proportion of naive T cells. Aged donors had fewer naive CD4+ cells and lower diversity than long-lived donors.

For the second PCR, which ran for roughly 7 to 11 cycles, a sample-barcoded 5' primer and a J-beta primer mix were used. Every sample produced at least 2.5 million CDR3-containing paired-end reads. One entry per CDR3 protein, called by TCRdb with MiXCR from the 5' RACE reads. The sample includes fewer than 950,000 distinct CDR3 sequences, around 36% of them seen just once. Trimming took off 5 bases at V and 2 bases at J, with 13 bases between the two ends. The CDR3 runs to 15 residues. Germline CDR1 is LGHNA and CDR2 is YSLEER. Healthy Caucasians from Russia aged about 6 to 90 served as donors. In the case of this clonotype: The antigen is unknown.

V gene TRBV4-3 combines with J gene TRBJ2-1; possible D gene TRBD2, 6 bases. The TCR originated in a man younger than 35 in good health. The source material was blood. The CDR3 protein is CASSLRPGAYNEQFF. Written as DNA, the CDR3 is TGCGCCAGCAGCTTAAGGCCGGGGGCCTACAATGAGCAGTTCTTC.